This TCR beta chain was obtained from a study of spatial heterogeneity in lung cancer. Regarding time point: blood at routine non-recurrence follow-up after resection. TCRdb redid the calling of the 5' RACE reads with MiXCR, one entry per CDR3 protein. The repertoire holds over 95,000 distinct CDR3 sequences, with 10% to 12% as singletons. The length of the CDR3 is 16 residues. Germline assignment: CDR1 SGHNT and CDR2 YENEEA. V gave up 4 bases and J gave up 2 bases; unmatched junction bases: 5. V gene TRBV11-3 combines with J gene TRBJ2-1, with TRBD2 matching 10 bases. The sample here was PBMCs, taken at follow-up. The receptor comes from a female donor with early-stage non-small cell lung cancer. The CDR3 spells CASSSSGSNPYNEQFF. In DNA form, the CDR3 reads TGTGCCAGCAGCTCTAGCGGGAGTAATCCCTACAATGAGCAGTTCTTC.